This TCR beta chain was sequenced during a study of early T cells in non-severe SARS-CoV-2 infection. Study as a whole: Whole-blood bulk RNA, unsorted, was sequenced, and chains were unpaired. Points from the study as a whole: VDJdb matching favored anti-spike CD8 responses, missing private and CD4 specificities.

Of note for this clonotype: Its specificity is not known.

Separate cDNA molecules each had unique molecular identifiers attached to them. TCRdb passed the 5' RACE reads through MiXCR, listing each CDR3 protein once. The top ten clones hold approximately 4.1% of a sample with roughly 35,000 distinct CDR3 sequences, over 6.5% of them seen once. The sequenced sample consisted of whole blood. This TCR was recovered from an adult who was a healthcare worker with PCR-confirmed SARS-CoV-2 infection or an uninfected control (not recorded which).

In DNA form, the CDR3 reads TGTGCCAGTAGTATGTACACCGAGGGACGTAATGAGCAGTTCTTC. Translated, it gives CASSMYTEGRNEQFF. The chain carries TRBV19 and TRBJ2-1, with D perhaps given as TRBD1 or TRBD2 (5 bases each). Germline V lookup: CDR1 LNHDA, CDR2 SQIVND (reference sequence). CDR3 size: 15 residues. V was clipped by 3 bases and J by 7 bases, with 16 bases between them.